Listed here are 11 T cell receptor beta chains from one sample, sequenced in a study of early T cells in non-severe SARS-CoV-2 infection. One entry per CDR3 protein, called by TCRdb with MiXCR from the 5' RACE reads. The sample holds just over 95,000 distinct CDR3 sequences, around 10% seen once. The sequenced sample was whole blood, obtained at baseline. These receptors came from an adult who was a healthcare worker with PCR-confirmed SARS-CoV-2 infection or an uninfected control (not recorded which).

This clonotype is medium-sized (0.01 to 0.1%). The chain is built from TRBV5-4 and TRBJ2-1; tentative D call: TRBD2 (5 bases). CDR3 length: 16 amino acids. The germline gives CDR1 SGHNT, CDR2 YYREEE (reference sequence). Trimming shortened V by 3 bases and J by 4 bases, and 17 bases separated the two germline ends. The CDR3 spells CASSSLAATGYNEQFF. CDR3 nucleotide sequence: TGTGCCAGCAGCTCCTTAGCTGCGACGGGATACAATGAGCAGTTCTTC.

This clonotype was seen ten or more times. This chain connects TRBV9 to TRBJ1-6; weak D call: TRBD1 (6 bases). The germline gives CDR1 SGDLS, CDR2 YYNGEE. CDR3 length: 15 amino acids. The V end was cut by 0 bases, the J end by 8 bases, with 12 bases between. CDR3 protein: CASSVDGGLDSPLHF. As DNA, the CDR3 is TGTGCCAGCAGCGTAGATGGGGGCCTGGATTCACCCCTCCACTTT.

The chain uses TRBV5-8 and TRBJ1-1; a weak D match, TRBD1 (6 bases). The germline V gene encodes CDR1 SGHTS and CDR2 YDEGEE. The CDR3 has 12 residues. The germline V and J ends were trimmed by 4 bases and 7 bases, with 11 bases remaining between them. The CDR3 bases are TGTGCCAGCAGCCTCGAGGGGGTTGAAGCTTTCTTT. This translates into CASSLEGVEAFF.

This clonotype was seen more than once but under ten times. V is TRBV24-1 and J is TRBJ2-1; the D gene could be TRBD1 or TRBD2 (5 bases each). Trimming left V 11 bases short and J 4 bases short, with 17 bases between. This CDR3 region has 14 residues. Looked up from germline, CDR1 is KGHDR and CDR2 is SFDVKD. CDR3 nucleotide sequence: TGTGCCAACCCCGGGACCCCGAGATACAATGAGCAGTTCTTC. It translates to CANPGTPRYNEQFF.

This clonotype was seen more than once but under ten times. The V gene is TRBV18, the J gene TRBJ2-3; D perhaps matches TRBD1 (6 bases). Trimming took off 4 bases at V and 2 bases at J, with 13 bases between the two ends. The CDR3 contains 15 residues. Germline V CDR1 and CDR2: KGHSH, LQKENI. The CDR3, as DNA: TGTGCCAGCTCACGCGAACAGGGTCTCACAGATACGCAGTATTTT. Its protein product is CASSREQGLTDTQYF.

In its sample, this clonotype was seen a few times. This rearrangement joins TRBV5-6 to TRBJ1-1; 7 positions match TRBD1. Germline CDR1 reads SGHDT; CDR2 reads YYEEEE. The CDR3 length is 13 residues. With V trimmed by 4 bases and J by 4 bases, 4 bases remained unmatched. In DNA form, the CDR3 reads TGTGCCAGCAGCCGCGACAGGGTCACTGAAGCTTTCTTT. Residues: CASSRDRVTEAFF.

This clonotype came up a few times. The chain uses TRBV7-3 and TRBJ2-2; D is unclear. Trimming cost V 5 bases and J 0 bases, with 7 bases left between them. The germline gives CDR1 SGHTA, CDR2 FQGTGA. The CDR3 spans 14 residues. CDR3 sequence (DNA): TGTGCCAGCAGCCCCTTGGCGAACACCGGGGAGCTGTTTTTT. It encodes CASSPLANTGELFF.

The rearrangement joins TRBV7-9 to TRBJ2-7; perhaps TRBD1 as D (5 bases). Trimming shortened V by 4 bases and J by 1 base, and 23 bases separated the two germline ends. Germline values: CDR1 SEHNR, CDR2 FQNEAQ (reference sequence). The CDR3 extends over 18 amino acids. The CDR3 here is CASSSIELNQGRSYEQYF. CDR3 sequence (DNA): TGTGCCAGCAGCTCCATAGAGCTAAATCAGGGAAGATCCTACGAGCAGTACTTC.

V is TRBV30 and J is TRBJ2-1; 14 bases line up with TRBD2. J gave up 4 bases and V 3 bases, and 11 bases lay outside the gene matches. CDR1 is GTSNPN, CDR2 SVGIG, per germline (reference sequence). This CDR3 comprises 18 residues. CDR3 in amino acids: CAWSPGTSGSFLYNEQFF. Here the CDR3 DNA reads TGTGCCTGGAGCCCCGGGACTAGCGGGAGCTTTTTGTACAATGAGCAGTTCTTC.

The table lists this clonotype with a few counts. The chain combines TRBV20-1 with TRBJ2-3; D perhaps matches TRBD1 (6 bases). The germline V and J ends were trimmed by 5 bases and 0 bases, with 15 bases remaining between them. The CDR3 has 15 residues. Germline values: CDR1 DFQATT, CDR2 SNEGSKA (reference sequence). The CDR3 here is CSAPTRTASTDTQYF. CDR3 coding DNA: TGCAGTGCTCCAACCAGGACAGCAAGCACAGATACGCAGTATTTT.

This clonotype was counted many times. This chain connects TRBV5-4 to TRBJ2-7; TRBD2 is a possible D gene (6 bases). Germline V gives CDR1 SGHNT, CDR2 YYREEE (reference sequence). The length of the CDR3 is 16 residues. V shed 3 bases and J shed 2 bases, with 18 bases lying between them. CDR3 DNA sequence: TGTGCCAGCAGCTCCCCCCTAGGTCGGGAGCCCTACGAGCAGTACTTC. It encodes CASSSPLGREPYEQYF.